This is a list of T cell receptor beta chains from one sample in a study of blood T cell repertoires in COVID-19. The method was immunoSEQ multiplex PCR; TCRdb's version includes in-frame clones alone and lacks a portion of them. The sample contains just over 70,000 clones, roughly 77% of which appear only once. What was sequenced was peripheral blood. The receptors were sampled from a woman aged 70 to 79 with acute or convalescent COVID-19. Both conserved end residues are part of each CDR3. Some rows mark clone size as missing; the rest say once, few, many or name a class of expanded clone.

few,TRBJ1-3,TRBV4-3,CASSLAGGGNTIYF
NA,TRBJ1-1,TRBV30,CAWSSDSNTEAFF
once,TRBJ2-5,TRBV27,CASSQAREGPETQYF
NA,TRBJ2-7,TRBV28,CAYSPLAGCSYEQYF
NA,TRBJ1-3,TRBV5-4,CASSLEPRGNTIYF
NA,TRBJ1-5,TRBV28,CASSLLGDRRPQHF
NA,TRBJ1-3,TRBV6-5,CASNPTGSGNTIYF
NA,TRBJ1-2,TRBV7-9,CASSSGLKPNYGYTF
NA,TRBJ1-1,TRBV6-1,CASSFLMGRTEAFF
NA,TRBJ1-2,TRBV10-3,CAISESGPGGDYGYTF
NA,TRBJ2-1,TRBV6-6,CASSLDYEQFF
NA,TRBJ1-5,TRBV28,CASSQQGQSQHF
NA,TRBJ1-1,TRBV6-2/TRBV6-3,CASSYSISTTEAFF
NA,TRBJ1-4,TRBV7-8,CASSSTPGTFKTNEKLFF
few,TRBJ2-7,TRBV20-1,CSASHPPGGIYEQYF
few,TRBJ1-3,TRBV4-3,CASSQEPGTAGNTIYF
NA,TRBJ1-2,TRBV5-6,CASSLATAGDFVWGYTF
NA,TRBJ2-1,TRBV15,CATTGAGYNEQFF
NA,TRBJ2-6,TRBV18,CASSPRSGANVLTF
few,TRBJ2-2,TRBV6-6,CASSPRDSGSVSRNTGELFF
few,TRBJ1-1,TRBV18,CASSPNRNTEAFF
NA,TRBJ1-2,TRBV7-9,CASSPTGLDNYGYTF
NA,TRBJ2-7,TRBV6-5,CASTRGTPYEQYF
NA,TRBJ2-1,TRBV11-2,CASSLEGGRGHVEQFF
NA,TRBJ1-6,TRBV2,CASSEIGQGARNSPLHF
NA,TRBJ2-4,TRBV19,CASSIAPKTGGTAKNIQYF
few,TRBJ1-1,TRBV20-1,CSALGGTEAFF
NA,TRBJ2-4,TRBV5-1,CASRGTGVAAKNIQYF
NA,TRBJ1-5,TRBV19,CASSTTGSQPQHF
many,TRBJ1-2,TRBV21-1,CASCLAGLGYTF
NA,TRBJ2-7,TRBV29-1,CSVESPAGGVGEQYF
NA,TRBJ1-5,TRBV28,CASSFPQGWQPQHF
NA,TRBJ2-2,TRBV7-2,CASSSSGFTTGELFF
few,TRBJ1-3,TRBV15,CATSRARGSYGNTIYF
once,TRBJ2-2,TRBV7-3,CASSSAGGNTGELFF
NA,TRBJ1-1,TRBV7-8,CASTLMPGQGSEAFF
few,TRBJ1-5,TRBV19,CASSSLTGQPQHF
NA,TRBJ2-2,TRBV19,CASTKPPSENTGELFF